This T cell receptor beta chain was captured by sequencing in a study of T cells after yellow fever vaccination. TCRdb fed the 5' RACE reads into MiXCR, producing one record per CDR3 protein. Of 340,000 or so distinct CDR3 sequences in the sample, around 13% were seen once. This clonotype has just a few counts. This sample comprised CD4+ T cells sorted from PBMCs, obtained 15 days after the yellow fever booster vaccination. This TCR came from a man aged 18 to 29 who received the YFV17D yellow fever vaccine.

CDR3 nucleotides: TGTGCCAGCAGCCCCCCCCGGTGCGAGGGGAGCTCCTATAATTCACCCCTCCACTTT. This encodes CASSPPRCEGSSYNSPLHF. The V call is TRBV7-6, the J call TRBJ1-6; possible D gene TRBD1, 5 bases. V was cut by 5 bases and J by 0 bases, with 20 bases left in between. The CDR3 covers 19 residues. The germline gives CDR1 SGHVS, CDR2 FNYEAQ.